Below, 4 T cell receptor beta chains from the same sample are listed, as sequenced in a study of glioma-infiltrating T cells. Amplification of TCR alpha and beta CDR3 regions from RNA used iRepertoire nested multiplex PCR. TCRdb ran MiXCR on the multiplex PCR reads and lists one entry per CDR3 protein. The profile shows roughly 100,000 distinct CDR3 sequences, around 30% of them singletons. The sample comprised glioma tissue, nonneoplastic brain tissue, or PBMCs (not recorded which). Source of these receptors: a human donor with low-grade glioma or glioblastoma, undergoing nonglioma brain surgery, or in good health (not recorded which).

This clonotype was detected ten times or more. The rearrangement joins TRBV14 to TRBJ2-7; 7 bases are shared with TRBD1. V was pared by 0 bases and J by 2 bases, with 10 bases of the junction left unmatched. CDR1 SGHDN and CDR2 FVKESK come from the germline V gene. This CDR3 region has 17 residues. The CDR3 region is CASSQDLGRGFPYEQYF. In DNA form, the CDR3 reads TGTGCCAGCAGCCAAGATCTAGGCAGGGGGTTTCCCTACGAGCAGTACTTC.

With respect to this clonotype: This may arise from a read error, as a much more abundant clone is one base away. The CDR3 sequence: CAGTPGGAREQFF. CDR3 sequence (DNA): TGTGCCGGCACCCCGGGGGGGGCTCGTGAGCAGTTCTTC. The rearrangement joins TRBV6-1 to TRBJ2-1; 8 bases are a match to TRBD2. The V gene end was trimmed by 11 bases and the J gene end by 9 bases; junction bases not matched to a gene: 12. CDR3 length equals 13 residues. CDR1 and CDR2 (germline): MNHNS, SASEGT.

The rearrangement links TRBV7-2 to TRBJ1-4; 10 bases are a match to TRBD1. Germline values: CDR1 SGHTA, CDR2 FQGNSA. There are 15 residues in the CDR3. The ends lost 6 bases at V and 7 bases at J; junction bases unmatched: 8. This chain's CDR3 is CASRPRTGGSEKLFF. As DNA, the CDR3 is TGTGCCAGCAGACCAAGGACAGGGGGAAGTGAAAAACTGTTTTTT.

This clonotype was seen only a few times. The genes are TRBV6-1 and TRBJ2-1; 7 nucleotides align to TRBD2. Germline V gene data show CDR1 as MNHNS and CDR2 as SASEGT. V shed 8 bases and J 2 bases; nucleotides not matched to a gene: 6. The CDR3 is 14 amino acids. The chain's CDR3 is CASLRGRTYNEQFF. The CDR3 nucleotides are TGTGCCAGCCTGCGGGGGAGAACCTACAATGAGCAGTTCTTC.